Each of the 26 T cell receptor beta chains below was sequenced from the same sample in a study of blood T cell repertoires in COVID-19. The repertoire was sequenced with immunoSEQ multiplex PCR; TCRdb's copy has only in-frame clones and lacks some. The repertoire holds about 240,000 clones, with 65% to 90% as singletons. Sequenced: peripheral blood. The origin of the receptors is a woman in her 70s with acute or convalescent COVID-19.

Only one count was recorded for this clone. V usage is TRBV4-2 and J usage is TRBJ1-6; 7 positions match TRBD1. CDR3 size: 17 residues. The V gene's germline CDR1 is LGHNA and CDR2 YNFKEQ. Unmatched junction bases numbered 11, after V lost 0 bases and J lost 9 bases. The CDR3 DNA follows: TGTGCCAGCAGCCAAGATTTGGGACAACAGGGGAGTTCACCCCTCCACTTT. Its translation is CASSQDLGQQGSSPLHF.

V gene TRBV4-3 combines with J gene TRBJ1-5; D is unclear. CDR3 length: 17 residues. Trimming removed 0 bases at V and 0 bases at J, with 12 bases between. Germline-derived CDR1 and CDR2 are LGHNA and YSLEER. Written as DNA, the CDR3 is TGCGCCAGCAGCCAAGATTGGGCAGCCCTTAGCAATCAGCCCCAGCATTTT. Translating gives CASSQDWAALSNQPQHF.

J is TRBJ1-5 and V is TRBV2, with D hard to call. V was pared by 6 bases and J by 5 bases, with 8 bases between. Germline V gene sequence: CDR1 SNHLY, CDR2 FYNNEI. The CDR3 has 12 residues. DNA for the CDR3: TGTGCCAGCAGGAGGGAGGATCAGCCCCAGCATTTT. Translated, it gives CASRREDQPQHF.

The gene calls are TRBV29-1 and TRBJ2-1; D remains unclear. V lost 0 bases, J lost 5 bases, and 8 bases lay in between. Per germline, CDR1 SQVTM and CDR2 ANQGSEA. The CDR3 has 13 residues. The CDR3 bases are TGCAGCGTTGAAGAGGTAGAAGACAATGAGCAGTTCTTC. Its protein is CSVEEVEDNEQFF.

The chain has TRBV5-1 and TRBJ2-7; D is undetermined. The germline CDR1 and CDR2 sequences are SGHRS and YFSETQ. Between the trimmed V and J ends, which lost 2 bases and 3 bases, there was a span of 6 bases. The CDR3 has 12 amino acids. Here the CDR3 DNA reads TGCGCCAGCAGCTTCAGTTACTACGAGCAGTACTTC. This encodes CASSFSYYEQYF.

The chain combines TRBV6-2 or TRBV6-3 with TRBJ2-1; D unclear. The CDR3 runs to 14 residues. The V gene lost 6 bases and the J gene lost 4 bases, with 13 bases spanning the gap. Germline V gives CDR1 MNHEY, CDR2 SVGEGT. The CDR3 region has the DNA TGTGCCAGCAGCCTCAGAGGCCTTTACAATGAGCAGTTCTTC. It codes for CASSLRGLYNEQFF.

V gene TRBV24-1 combines with J gene TRBJ2-3, with D tentatively TRBD1 (6 bases). Looked up from germline, CDR1 is KGHDR and CDR2 is SFDVKD. The CDR3 extends over 15 amino acids. V was shortened by 3 bases and J by 2 bases, with 11 bases between the two germline ends. DNA for the CDR3: TGTGCCACCAGTGATGGGACATCCCTCACAGATACGCAGTATTTT. Encoded protein: CATSDGTSLTDTQYF.

The rearrangement joins TRBV7-9 to TRBJ2-7, with D hard to call. Looked up from germline, CDR1 is SEHNR and CDR2 is FQNEAQ (reference sequence). Trimming removed 4 bases at V and 4 bases at J, with 5 bases between. This CDR3 is 11 amino acids long. CDR3 nucleotides: TGTGCCAGCAGCTCCATGTACGAGCAGTACTTC. It codes for CASSSMYEQYF.

This chain connects TRBV7-8 to TRBJ1-1, with no clear D. CDR1 and CDR2 from the germline V gene are SGHVS and FQNEAQ. CDR3 length equals 15 residues. The V and J ends lost 0 bases and 3 bases respectively, with 11 bases between them. The CDR3 loop reads CASSLAAGRDTEAFF. CDR3 nucleotide sequence: TGTGCCAGCAGCTTAGCGGCGGGGAGGGACACTGAAGCTTTCTTT.

This clone was recorded a few times. This chain links TRBV10-3 with TRBJ1-1, with TRBD1 as a possible D gene (5 bases). Germline V gene lookup returns CDR1 ENHRY and CDR2 SYGVKD. Trimming left V 7 bases short and J 4 bases short, with 19 bases between. The CDR3 loop spans 15 amino acids. The CDR3 sequence: CAITPGGGIGTEAFF. The CDR3 coding sequence is TGTGCCATCACCCCCGGGGGAGGGATCGGCACTGAAGCTTTCTTT.

This chain joins TRBV3-1 (or the pseudogene TRBV3-2) and TRBJ1-1, with D maybe TRBD1 (6 bases). The V end was cut by 1 base, the J end by 0 bases, with 6 bases between. The germline V gene has CDR1 LGHDT and CDR2 YNNKEL (reference sequence). CDR3 length: 14 residues. CDR3 nucleotides: TGTGCCAGCAGCCAAGCAGGGGTGAACACTGAAGCTTTCTTT. The encoded protein is CASSQAGVNTEAFF.

The V call is TRBV20-1, the J call TRBJ1-2; D is unclear. Germline values: CDR1 DFQATT, CDR2 SNEGSKA (reference sequence). The CDR3 is 10 residues long. The germline V and J ends were trimmed by 5 bases and 6 bases, with 7 bases remaining between them. The CDR3 DNA is TGCAGTGCTGGCGGTAATGGCTACACCTTC. This encodes CSAGGNGYTF.

This sequence joins TRBV4-3 and TRBJ1-5; D might be TRBD1 (6 bases). The CDR3 totals 15 residues. Looked up from germline, CDR1 is LGHNA and CDR2 is YSLEER. V was clipped by 4 bases and J by 7 bases, with 17 bases between them. DNA of the CDR3: TGCGCCAGCAGCCTAGACACAGGGTCGGGGCAGCCCCAGCATTTT. Translated, it gives CASSLDTGSGQPQHF.

The chain links TRBV27 to TRBJ2-5; 8 positions agree with TRBD1. The CDR3 consists of 15 residues. J was trimmed by 5 bases and V by 4 bases; bases with no gene match: 9. Per the germline V gene, CDR1 is MNHEY and CDR2 is SMNVEV (reference sequence). In nucleotides, the CDR3 is TGTGCCAGCAGTTACGAGACAGGGGTCGGCGAGACCCAGTACTTC. As protein: CASSYETGVGETQYF.

About this clone: Other nucleotide sequences from this sample produce the same CDR3. V is TRBV6-6 and J is TRBJ1-5, with D uncertain. The CDR3 spans 13 residues. Trimming stripped 2 bases from V and 4 bases from J, with 6 bases between. Germline CDR1 MNHNY, CDR2 SVGAGI (reference sequence). In DNA form, the CDR3 reads TGTGCCAGCAGTTACGAGGGTAATCAGCCCCAGCATTTT. Translation gives CASSYEGNQPQHF.

This chain links TRBV5-6 with TRBJ1-5; TRBD1 matches at 7 bases. Per the germline V gene, CDR1 is SGHDT and CDR2 is YYEEEE. After removal of 4 bases from V and 3 bases from J, the junction contained 7 bases not matched to a gene. This CDR3 comprises 15 residues. This CDR3 is CASSARDSHNQPQHF. The CDR3 region has the DNA TGTGCCAGCAGCGCCCGGGACAGCCACAATCAGCCCCAGCATTTT.

This sequence joins TRBV28 and TRBJ1-1; no clear D gene. From germline, CDR1 is MDHEN and CDR2 SYDVKM. Trimming removed 2 bases from V and 3 bases from J, with 22 bases in between. The CDR3 has 18 amino acids. The CDR3 bases are TGTGCCAGCAGTTTAATCCTCACCAGTCCAATGAGGGACACTGAAGCTTTCTTT. Translation gives CASSLILTSPMRDTEAFF.

The chain links TRBV5-6 to TRBJ2-5, with 8 nucleotides matching TRBD1. CDR3 length equals 15 residues. The germline V gene has CDR1 SGHDT and CDR2 YYEEEE. V lost 0 bases and J lost 1; bases outside the gene matches: 2. CDR3 sequence: CASSLGQGLQETQYF. CDR3 DNA: TGTGCCAGCAGCTTGGGACAGGGGCTCCAAGAGACCCAGTACTTC.

V usage is TRBV2 and J usage is TRBJ1-5; unclear D gene. This CDR3 region has 14 residues. Trimming took 6 bases from V and 3 from J, leaving 12 bases between them. Germline values: CDR1 SNHLY, CDR2 FYNNEI. CDR3 sequence reads: CASRRLTNNQPQHF. Written as DNA, the CDR3 is TGTGCCAGCAGGCGCTTGACAAACAATCAGCCCCAGCATTTT.

The chain joins TRBV6-2 or TRBV6-3 to TRBJ2-5, with TRBD1 matching 8 bases. The CDR3 totals 13 residues. Germline values: CDR1 MNHEY, CDR2 SVGEGT. J gave up 4 bases and V 5 bases, and 3 bases lay outside the gene matches. In DNA, the CDR3 is TGTGCCAGCAGTCGACAGGGGCGAGAGACCCAGTACTTC. Residues: CASSRQGRETQYF.

The CDR3 nucleotides read TGTGCCAGCTCACCACTTGCCGGACAGGGTAATGAAAAACTGTTTTTT. This sequence encodes CASSPLAGQGNEKLFF. This chain joins TRBV18 and TRBJ1-4, with 8 bases fitting TRBD1. This CDR3 comprises 16 residues. From germline, CDR1 is KGHSH and CDR2 LQKENI. V trimming: 1 base; J trimming: 4 bases; junction bases outside the gene matches: 5. The complete variable domain, with remaining parts taken from reference TRBV18 and TRBJ1-4, reads NAGVMQNPRHLVRRRGQEARLRCSPMKGHSHVYWYRQLPEEGLKFMVYLQKENIIDESGMPKERFSAEFPKEGPSILRIQQVVRGDSAAYFCASSPLAGQGNEKLFFGSGTQLSVL.

The V and J genes are TRBV5-4 and TRBJ1-1; 8 nucleotides align to TRBD1. Germline lookup yields CDR1 SGHNT and CDR2 YYREEE (reference sequence). The V segment lost 2 bases and the J segment 1 base; nucleotides outside the gene matches: 4. The CDR3 has 15 residues. Written as DNA, the CDR3 is TGTGCCAGCAGCTTACCCGGGACAGGGAACACTGAAGCTTTCTTT. Its translation is CASSLPGTGNTEAFF. The variable domain in full, with the rest retrieved from reference TRBV5-4 and TRBJ1-1, is ETGVTQSPTHLIKTRGQQVTLRCSSQSGHNTVSWYQQALGQGPQFIFQYYREEENGRGNFPPRFSGLQFPNYSSELNVNALELDDSALYLCASSLPGTGNTEAFFGQGTRLTVV.

This clone was seen once. The chain couples TRBV4-2 to TRBJ2-2, with TRBD2 matching over 9 bases. This CDR3 comprises 16 residues. Germline CDR1 and CDR2: LGHNA and YNFKEQ. Trimming took 4 bases from V and 4 from J; bases not matched to a gene: 7. CDR3 in amino acids: CASSPGSGGSTGELFF. The CDR3 DNA reads as TGTGCCAGCAGCCCCGGGAGCGGGGGGTCCACCGGGGAGCTGTTTTTT.

This rearrangement joins TRBV19 to TRBJ1-6; maybe TRBD1 (6 bases). This CDR3 comprises 18 residues. Trimming pared 4 bases from V and 4 bases from J, leaving 20 bases between. Germline CDR1 is LNHDA and CDR2 is SQIVND (reference sequence). The DNA for the CDR3 is TGTGCCAGTAGTAACCCTATACCGGGACACGCTTATAATTCACCCCTCCACTTT. It is translated as CASSNPIPGHAYNSPLHF.

This clone turned up a few times. The J gene is TRBJ2-7, the V gene TRBV6-5; D uncertain. CDR1 is MNHEY, CDR2 SVGAGI, per germline. Trimming removed 0 bases at V and 1 base at J, with 7 bases between. This CDR3 has 14 residues. CDR3 coding DNA: TGTGCCAGCAGTTACTCAAGACTGTCCTACGAGCAGTACTTC. It yields the protein CASSYSRLSYEQYF.

This clone was observed a few times. The chain joins TRBV4-2 to TRBJ1-5; no clear D. CDR1 LGHNA and CDR2 YNFKEQ come from the germline V gene. There are 13 residues in the CDR3. The ends were cut back, 0 bases at V and 7 bases at J, with 7 bases in the middle. CDR3 in amino acids: CASSQDVQQPQHF. Here the CDR3 DNA reads TGTGCCAGCAGCCAAGATGTCCAGCAGCCCCAGCATTTT.